These T cell receptor beta chains were read from a single sample in a study of a mutant IDH1 vaccine in newly diagnosed glioma. Only in-frame clones appear in the TCRdb table, and some are missing; sequencing was by immunoSEQ multiplex PCR. Among over 50,000 clones, more than 80% were seen once, and the ten largest hold about 4.2%. Their recognized antigens are unknown. The sequencing used PBMCs, collected from a glioma patient whose treatment included an IDH1 peptide vaccine. These receptors were taken from a woman in her thirties or forties with glioma. CDR3s include the opening cysteine and the closing phenylalanine or tryptophan. Each record gives: CDR3 protein, CDR3 DNA, clone size, J gene, V gene, D gene. The D gene is left open where the match is weak. The size entry is marked missing in some rows and otherwise reads once, few, many or a size class.

CDR3 protein: CAWSGDRGIYEQYF; CDR3 DNA: TGTGCCTGGAGCGGGGACAGGGGGATCTACGAGCAGTACTTC; clone size: -; J gene: TRBJ2-7; V gene: TRBV30; D gene: TRBD1
CDR3 protein: CASKGEPDTQYF; CDR3 DNA: TGCGCCAGCAAGGGGGAACCAGATACGCAGTATTTT; clone size: -; J gene: TRBJ2-3; V gene: TRBV5-1; D gene: -
CDR3 protein: CASSHKNPPDTQYF; CDR3 DNA: TGTGCCAGCAGCCACAAAAACCCACCAGATACGCAGTATTTT; clone size: -; J gene: TRBJ2-3; V gene: TRBV4-2; D gene: -
CDR3 protein: CASSVRTATPYEQYF; CDR3 DNA: TGCGCCAGCAGCGTGAGGACGGCCACGCCCTACGAGCAGTACTTC; clone size: -; J gene: TRBJ2-7; V gene: TRBV5-1; D gene: -
CDR3 protein: CASSEWQGESAEAFF; CDR3 DNA: TGTGCCAGCAGTGAATGGCAGGGGGAGAGCGCTGAAGCTTTCTTT; clone size: -; J gene: TRBJ1-1; V gene: TRBV25-1; D gene: TRBD1
CDR3 protein: CASTLAPGPIGTGELFF; CDR3 DNA: TGTGCCAGCACTCTTGCCCCGGGACCTATAGGCACCGGGGAGCTGTTTTTT; clone size: once; J gene: TRBJ2-2; V gene: TRBV7-8; D gene: -
CDR3 protein: CASTTSGYEQYF; CDR3 DNA: TGTGCCAGCACTACTAGCGGTTACGAGCAGTACTTC; clone size: -; J gene: TRBJ2-7; V gene: TRBV2; D gene: TRBD2
CDR3 protein: CASSSRDSNQPQHF; CDR3 DNA: TGTGCCAGCAGCTCGAGAGATAGCAATCAGCCCCAGCATTTT; clone size: -; J gene: TRBJ1-5; V gene: TRBV5-6; D gene: -
CDR3 protein: CASSPEMGAFF; CDR3 DNA: TGTGCCAGCAGCCCTGAGATGGGAGCTTTCTTT; clone size: -; J gene: TRBJ1-1; V gene: TRBV7-9; D gene: -
CDR3 protein: CASSAQGAGEKLFF; CDR3 DNA: TGTGCCAGCAGTGCCCAGGGGGCTGGGGAAAAACTGTTTTTT; clone size: -; J gene: TRBJ1-4; V gene: TRBV6-1; D gene: TRBD1
CDR3 protein: CASSPVGPGTEAFF; CDR3 DNA: TGTGCCAGCAGCCCGGTGGGGCCGGGCACTGAAGCTTTCTTT; clone size: few; J gene: TRBJ1-1; V gene: TRBV5-8; D gene: -
CDR3 protein: CASSLSGVGDTEAFF; CDR3 DNA: TGTGCCAGCAGCTTATCAGGGGTTGGCGACACTGAAGCTTTCTTT; clone size: -; J gene: TRBJ1-1; V gene: TRBV7-6; D gene: -
CDR3 protein: CASSLTRHYGYTF; CDR3 DNA: TGTGCCAGCAGCTTAACCAGGCACTATGGCTACACCTTC; clone size: once; J gene: TRBJ1-2; V gene: TRBV7-9; D gene: -
CDR3 protein: CASKDNTGELFF; CDR3 DNA: TGTGCCAGCAAAGATAACACCGGGGAGCTGTTTTTT; clone size: once; J gene: TRBJ2-2; V gene: TRBV28; D gene: -
CDR3 protein: CASTWGGEKLFF; CDR3 DNA: TGTGCCAGCACTTGGGGAGGGGAAAAACTGTTTTTT; clone size: -; J gene: TRBJ1-4; V gene: TRBV2; D gene: -
CDR3 protein: CSGQINEKLFF; CDR3 DNA: TGCAGTGGACAGATAAATGAAAAACTGTTTTTT; clone size: few; J gene: TRBJ1-4; V gene: TRBV20-1; D gene: -
CDR3 protein: CAISENRETQYF; CDR3 DNA: TGTGCCATCAGTGAAAATCGGGAGACCCAGTACTTC; clone size: once; J gene: TRBJ2-5; V gene: TRBV10-3; D gene: -
CDR3 protein: CASSFSLGNTEAFF; CDR3 DNA: TGCGCCAGCAGCTTCTCTCTAGGGAACACTGAAGCTTTCTTT; clone size: once; J gene: TRBJ1-1; V gene: TRBV5-1; D gene: -
CDR3 protein: CASSPRPSGGSNTDTQYF; CDR3 DNA: TGCGCCAGCAGCCCTCGGCCTAGCGGGGGGTCTAACACAGATACGCAGTATTTT; clone size: once; J gene: TRBJ2-3; V gene: TRBV4-3; D gene: TRBD2
CDR3 protein: CASSGGTVSTDTQYF; CDR3 DNA: TGTGCCAGCAGCGGGGGGACAGTGAGCACAGATACGCAGTATTTT; clone size: -; J gene: TRBJ2-3; V gene: TRBV7-6; D gene: -
CDR3 protein: CASSLVGRKNTEAFF; CDR3 DNA: TGTGCCAGCAGCTTGGTTGGCAGGAAGAACACTGAAGCTTTCTTT; clone size: few; J gene: TRBJ1-1; V gene: TRBV5-4; D gene: -
CDR3 protein: CASSLAYYEQYF; CDR3 DNA: TGTGCCAGCAGCTTAGCTTACTACGAGCAGTACTTC; clone size: -; J gene: TRBJ2-7; V gene: TRBV7-8; D gene: -
CDR3 protein: CASCLSGAGEKLFF; CDR3 DNA: TGCGCCAGCTGCTTATCTGGGGCCGGGGAAAAACTGTTTTTT; clone size: -; J gene: TRBJ1-4; V gene: TRBV5-1; D gene: -
CDR3 protein: CASSLGQGVTEAFF; CDR3 DNA: TGTGCCAGCAGCTTAGGGCAGGGAGTCACTGAAGCTTTCTTT; clone size: -; J gene: TRBJ1-1; V gene: TRBV7-8; D gene: -
CDR3 protein: CATSRGVLNEKLFF; CDR3 DNA: TGTGCCACCAGCAGAGGGGTTCTTAATGAAAAACTGTTTTTT; clone size: -; J gene: TRBJ1-4; V gene: TRBV15; D gene: -
CDR3 protein: CASSYSRGTKGYTF; CDR3 DNA: TGTGCCAGCAGTTACAGCAGGGGGACGAAGGGCTACACCTTC; clone size: -; J gene: TRBJ1-2; V gene: TRBV6-5; D gene: TRBD1
CDR3 protein: CASSFPGGVGELFF; CDR3 DNA: TGTGCCAGCAGCTTCCCAGGGGGAGTTGGGGAGCTGTTTTTT; clone size: -; J gene: TRBJ2-2; V gene: TRBV11-2; D gene: TRBD1
CDR3 protein: CAWTILGADGYTF; CDR3 DNA: TGTGCCTGGACGATTTTGGGGGCCGATGGCTACACCTTC; clone size: few; J gene: TRBJ1-2; V gene: TRBV30; D gene: -
CDR3 protein: CANTRQEDTEAFF; CDR3 DNA: TGTGCCAACACCAGGCAGGAGGACACTGAAGCTTTCTTT; clone size: -; J gene: TRBJ1-1; V gene: TRBV2; D gene: -
CDR3 protein: CASSQDRGRIQYF; CDR3 DNA: TGCGCCAGCAGCCAAGACAGGGGGCGGATTCAGTACTTC; clone size: -; J gene: TRBJ2-4; V gene: TRBV4-1; D gene: TRBD1
CDR3 protein: CASSVVSGSSYNEQFF; CDR3 DNA: TGTGCCAGCAGCGTAGTTAGCGGGAGCTCCTACAATGAGCAGTTCTTC; clone size: -; J gene: TRBJ2-1; V gene: TRBV9; D gene: TRBD2
CDR3 protein: CASSVGVIATNEKLFF; CDR3 DNA: TGTGCCAGCAGTGTTGGGGTGATTGCAACTAATGAAAAACTGTTTTTT; clone size: -; J gene: TRBJ1-4; V gene: TRBV6-1; D gene: -
CDR3 protein: CASSPGRETQYF; CDR3 DNA: TGTGCCAGCAGCCCCGGTCGGGAGACCCAGTACTTC; clone size: -; J gene: TRBJ2-5; V gene: TRBV7-9; D gene: -
CDR3 protein: CASSHGPAYEQYF; CDR3 DNA: TGTGCCAGCAGCCACGGACCAGCCTACGAGCAGTACTTC; clone size: -; J gene: TRBJ2-7; V gene: TRBV5-4; D gene: -
CDR3 protein: CASSLRIQETQYF; CDR3 DNA: TGTGCCAGCTCACTGAGGATCCAAGAGACCCAGTACTTC; clone size: -; J gene: TRBJ2-5; V gene: TRBV18; D gene: -
CDR3 protein: CASSSRRASSYEQYF; CDR3 DNA: TGTGCCAGCAGCTCCCGGCGGGCCAGCTCCTACGAGCAGTACTTC; clone size: -; J gene: TRBJ2-7; V gene: TRBV11-2; D gene: -
CDR3 protein: CATSRAKTGLYEQYF; CDR3 DNA: TGTGCCACCAGCAGAGCAAAGACAGGGCTCTACGAGCAGTACTTC; clone size: -; J gene: TRBJ2-7; V gene: TRBV15; D gene: TRBD1
CDR3 protein: CASSVVGSNQPQHF; CDR3 DNA: TGTGCCAGCAGCGTAGTCGGTAGCAATCAGCCCCAGCATTTT; clone size: -; J gene: TRBJ1-5; V gene: TRBV9; D gene: -
CDR3 protein: CASSIATGTDYGYTF; CDR3 DNA: TGTGCCAGTAGTATAGCGACAGGGACTGACTATGGCTACACCTTC; clone size: -; J gene: TRBJ1-2; V gene: TRBV19; D gene: TRBD1
CDR3 protein: CASSQGSGGWYSGGANVLTF; CDR3 DNA: TGTGCCAGCAGCCAAGGGAGCGGGGGGTGGTATAGTGGAGGGGCCAACGTCCTGACTTTC; clone size: -; J gene: TRBJ2-6; V gene: TRBV4-2; D gene: TRBD2
CDR3 protein: CASSLALGQGDTEAFF; CDR3 DNA: TGCGCCAGCAGCTTGGCCCTAGGACAGGGCGACACTGAAGCTTTCTTT; clone size: -; J gene: TRBJ1-1; V gene: TRBV5-1; D gene: TRBD1
CDR3 protein: CASSSWTSGGDAYEQYF; CDR3 DNA: TGTGCCAGCAGCTCATGGACTAGCGGGGGGGACGCCTACGAGCAGTACTTC; clone size: -; J gene: TRBJ2-7; V gene: TRBV5-8; D gene: TRBD2
CDR3 protein: CASGPFYLGEPTQYEQYF; CDR3 DNA: TGTGCCAGCGGCCCCTTTTACCTCGGGGAGCCCACCCAATACGAGCAGTACTTC; clone size: -; J gene: TRBJ2-7; V gene: TRBV27; D gene: -
CDR3 protein: CASSISRDSYEQYF; CDR3 DNA: TGTGCCAGTAGTATAAGCAGGGACTCCTACGAGCAGTACTTC; clone size: -; J gene: TRBJ2-7; V gene: TRBV19; D gene: -
CDR3 protein: CAWSRAGGRNEQFF; CDR3 DNA: TGTGCCTGGAGTCGAGCGGGAGGGCGCAATGAGCAGTTCTTC; clone size: -; J gene: TRBJ2-1; V gene: TRBV30; D gene: TRBD2
CDR3 protein: CASSYSGSSYNEQFF; CDR3 DNA: TGTGCCAGCAGTTACTCGGGGAGCTCCTACAATGAGCAGTTCTTC; clone size: -; J gene: TRBJ2-1; V gene: TRBV6-5; D gene: -
CDR3 protein: CASSQDWNLILDRGCDQPQHF; CDR3 DNA: TGCGCCAGCAGCCAAGATTGGAATCTTATCCTTGACAGGGGTTGCGATCAGCCCCAGCATTTT; clone size: medium-sized; J gene: TRBJ1-5; V gene: TRBV4-1; D gene: TRBD1